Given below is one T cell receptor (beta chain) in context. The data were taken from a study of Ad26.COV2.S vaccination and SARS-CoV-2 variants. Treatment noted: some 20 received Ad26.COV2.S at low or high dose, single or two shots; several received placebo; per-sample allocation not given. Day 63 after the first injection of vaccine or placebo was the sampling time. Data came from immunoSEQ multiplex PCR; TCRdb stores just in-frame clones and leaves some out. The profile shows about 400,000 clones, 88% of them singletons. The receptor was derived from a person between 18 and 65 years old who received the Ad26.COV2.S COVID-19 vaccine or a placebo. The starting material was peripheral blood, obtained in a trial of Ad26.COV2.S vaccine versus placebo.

This chain's CDR3 is CASSPRGRGGSPTDTQYF. CDR3 DNA sequence: TGTGCCAGCAGTCCGAGGGGCCGCGGGGGGTCCCCCACAGATACGCAGTATTTT. The genes are TRBV6-2 or TRBV6-3 and TRBJ2-3; 8 nucleotides align to TRBD2. Germline trimming cut 5 bases from V and 2 bases from J; bases unmatched to any gene: 15. This CDR3 has 18 amino acids. Germline V gene sequence: CDR1 MNHEY, CDR2 SVGEGT.